The rows below give T cell receptor beta chains drawn from one sample of a study of tumor-infiltrating lymphocytes in oesophageal squamous cell carcinoma. Each CDR3 protein is one row after TCRdb ran MiXCR on the PCR reads. The sample holds approximately 12,000 distinct CDR3 sequences, roughly half seen once. Specimen: normal esophageal tissue next to the tumor. These receptors were taken from a male donor with esophageal squamous cell carcinoma. The CDR3 runs from the conserved cysteine through the conserved F or W. Fields, in order: D gene, J gene, clone size, V gene, CDR3 DNA, CDR3 protein. The D gene is left open where the match is weak. The listing skips clone size in some rows; elsewhere it reads once, few, many or a size class.

D: NA
J: TRBJ2-7
size: NA
V: TRBV18
DNA: TGTGCCAGCTCACCTGCCCAGAGGGGCTACGAGCAGTACTTC
CDR3: CASSPAQRGYEQYF

D: TRBD2
J: TRBJ2-2
size: few
V: TRBV6-1
DNA: TGTGCCAGCAGTGCCCTGGTGGGAGGGCACACCGGGGAGCTGTTTTTT
CDR3: CASSALVGGHTGELFF

D: NA
J: TRBJ2-7
size: many
V: TRBV6-1
DNA: TGTGCCAGCAGTGTAGCGCTTCTCTACGAGCAGTACTTC
CDR3: CASSVALLYEQYF

D: TRBD2
J: TRBJ2-2
size: few
V: TRBV4-1
DNA: TGCGCCAGCAGCTCGGGACTAGCGGCCGCCGGGGAGCTGTTTTTT
CDR3: CASSSGLAAAGELFF

D: TRBD1
J: TRBJ2-7
size: NA
V: TRBV7-3
DNA: TGTGCCAGCAGCATCGGACAGGGAACCTACGAGCAGTACTTC
CDR3: CASSIGQGTYEQYF

D: TRBD1
J: TRBJ2-1
size: NA
V: TRBV12-3/TRBV12-4
DNA: TGTGCCAGCAGTCCCCCGGGACAGGATCTATACAATGAGCAGTTCTTC
CDR3: CASSPPGQDLYNEQFF

D: NA
J: TRBJ2-1
size: NA
V: TRBV7-2
DNA: TGTGCCAGCAGCACGCAATCACCGTGGGAACAACGACCCTTCAATGAGCAGTTCTTC
CDR3: CASSTQSPWEQRPFNEQFF

D: NA
J: TRBJ2-1
size: NA
V: TRBV28
DNA: TGTGCCAGCAGTTTAGTTCGCAGGGTTGAGCAGTTCTTC
CDR3: CASSLVRRVEQFF

D: NA
J: TRBJ1-3
size: few
V: TRBV5-1
DNA: TGCGCCAGCAGCTCCCTGGGGGGAGGAGGAAACACCATATATTTT
CDR3: CASSSLGGGGNTIYF

D: NA
J: TRBJ2-5
size: NA
V: TRBV7-2
DNA: TGTGCCAGCAGCTTAAACTGGGAGGAGACCCAGTACTTC
CDR3: CASSLNWEETQYF

D: NA
J: TRBJ1-2
size: few
V: TRBV2
DNA: TGTGCCAGCCTGACGCCAGGGTTATATGGCTACACCTTC
CDR3: CASLTPGLYGYTF

D: NA
J: TRBJ2-1
size: many
V: TRBV7-3
DNA: TGTGCCAGCAGCTCCGGGCGGGACCTACACAATGAGCAGTTCTTC
CDR3: CASSSGRDLHNEQFF

D: NA
J: TRBJ2-5
size: NA
V: TRBV5-3
DNA: TGTGCCAGCAGCCCCCGGGACTCACAAGAGACCCAGTACTTC
CDR3: CASSPRDSQETQYF

D: NA
J: TRBJ2-7
size: NA
V: TRBV12-3/TRBV12-4
DNA: TGTGCCAGCAGGCCCACTGAAGGCGAGGCGGGGAGCTCCTACGAGCAGTACTTC
CDR3: CASRPTEGEAGSSYEQYF

D: TRBD2
J: TRBJ2-1
size: many
V: TRBV28
DNA: TGTGCCAGCACGGGACTAGCGGGGTTCAGCTCCTACAATGAGCAGTTCTTC
CDR3: CASTGLAGFSSYNEQFF

D: NA
J: TRBJ1-1
size: NA
V: TRBV7-6
DNA: TGTGCCAGCAGCTTAAGTCAGAACACTGAAGCTTTCTTT
CDR3: CASSLSQNTEAFF

D: NA
J: TRBJ2-7
size: NA
V: TRBV12-5
DNA: TGTGCTAGTGGTGCGGACAGTTCCTACGAGCAGTACTTC
CDR3: CASGADSSYEQYF

D: TRBD2
J: TRBJ2-1
size: few
V: TRBV7-2
DNA: TGTGCCAGCAGCCCATTAGCGGGAGCCCATGCATACAATGAGCAGTTCTTC
CDR3: CASSPLAGAHAYNEQFF

D: NA
J: TRBJ2-3
size: NA
V: TRBV2
DNA: TGTGCCAGCAGTGAAGTAGGGCAGACCACAGATACGCAGTATTTT
CDR3: CASSEVGQTTDTQYF

D: TRBD2
J: TRBJ2-7
size: NA
V: TRBV7-4
DNA: TGTGCCAGCAGCTTAGGGTCGGCGGGAGAACCCTACGAGCAGTACTTC
CDR3: CASSLGSAGEPYEQYF

D: TRBD2
J: TRBJ2-1
size: NA
V: TRBV7-2
DNA: TGTGCCAGCAGAGGACCGGGACTACGCTCCTACAATGAGCAGTTCTTC
CDR3: CASRGPGLRSYNEQFF

D: NA
J: TRBJ2-3
size: medium-sized
V: TRBV10-3
DNA: TGTGCCATCAGTGACAACGGACCCACAGATACGCAGTATTTT
CDR3: CAISDNGPTDTQYF

D: TRBD1
J: TRBJ2-7
size: many
V: TRBV25-1
DNA: TGTGCCAGCAGTGAGACAGGGGGCGCGTACAGCGAGCAGTACTTC
CDR3: CASSETGGAYSEQYF

D: NA
J: TRBJ2-6
size: medium-sized
V: TRBV7-9
DNA: TGTGCCAGCAGCCCCCCTACCGGGGCCAACGTCCTGACTTTC
CDR3: CASSPPTGANVLTF

D: NA
J: TRBJ2-3
size: many
V: TRBV5-1
DNA: TGCGCCAGCAGCTTGAGAGTGGGGTCCACAGATACGCAGTATTTT
CDR3: CASSLRVGSTDTQYF

D: TRBD1
J: TRBJ2-1
size: NA
V: TRBV6-1
DNA: TGTGCCAGCAGTGAATGGACCAGGGGGCAGCAGTTCTTC
CDR3: CASSEWTRGQQFF

D: NA
J: TRBJ2-7
size: many
V: TRBV7-3
DNA: TGTGCCAGCAGCTTAATGGACAGCACGGAGCAGTACTTC
CDR3: CASSLMDSTEQYF

D: NA
J: TRBJ2-7
size: NA
V: TRBV6-1
DNA: TGTGCCAGCAGTTTTGGGGGGCTCTCCTACGAGCAGTACTTC
CDR3: CASSFGGLSYEQYF

D: NA
J: TRBJ2-5
size: once
V: TRBV7-2
DNA: TGTGCCAGCAGACACCGAGATTGGGGAGAGACCCAGTACTTC
CDR3: CASRHRDWGETQYF

D: NA
J: TRBJ2-5
size: NA
V: TRBV19
DNA: TGTGCCAGTAGTGGGACCCGCAGGGTTGAGACCCAGTACTTC
CDR3: CASSGTRRVETQYF

D: TRBD1
J: TRBJ1-5
size: NA
V: TRBV6-1
DNA: TGTGCCAGCAGTCGGACAGGATTGAATCAGCCCCAGCATTTT
CDR3: CASSRTGLNQPQHF

D: NA
J: TRBJ2-7
size: NA
V: TRBV11-3
DNA: TGTGCCAGCAGGTCTAGATTTTCTCCCTACGAGCAGTACTTC
CDR3: CASRSRFSPYEQYF

D: NA
J: TRBJ1-6
size: NA
V: TRBV7-2
DNA: TGTGCCAGCAGCTTAGCCCGGACTAGCGGACCCTACGAGCAGTACTTT
CDR3: CASSLARTSGPYEQYF

D: NA
J: TRBJ2-5
size: NA
V: TRBV6-5
DNA: TGTGCCAGCAGTTACTCAGCTGGGGATCTAGAGACCCAGTACTTC
CDR3: CASSYSAGDLETQYF

D: NA
J: TRBJ2-5
size: NA
V: TRBV28
DNA: TGTGCCAGCAGTTTAGCCGGGCCTCAAGAGACCCAGTACTTC
CDR3: CASSLAGPQETQYF

D: NA
J: TRBJ2-4
size: NA
V: TRBV6-6
DNA: TGTGCCAGCAGCTTCGAGACAGGAAGATACATTCAGTACTTC
CDR3: CASSFETGRYIQYF

D: TRBD1
J: TRBJ2-7
size: once
V: TRBV6-1
DNA: TGTGCCAGCAGTGTGACCGGGACAGGGGCTACCTACGAGCAGTACTTC
CDR3: CASSVTGTGATYEQYF

D: TRBD1
J: TRBJ2-3
size: medium-sized
V: TRBV28
DNA: TGTGCCAGCAGGACGACAGGGCCTAGCACAGATACGCAGTATTTT
CDR3: CASRTTGPSTDTQYF

D: TRBD1
J: TRBJ1-2
size: medium-sized
V: TRBV7-6
DNA: TGTGCCAGCAGCTGGGACCAGGGGGGAGGCTACACCTTC
CDR3: CASSWDQGGGYTF

D: TRBD1
J: TRBJ2-2
size: NA
V: TRBV7-3
DNA: TGTGCCAGCAGCTTTTTACAGGGGGCCACCGGGGAGCTGTTTTTT
CDR3: CASSFLQGATGELFF

D: NA
J: TRBJ2-5
size: NA
V: TRBV5-1
DNA: TGCGCCAGCAGCTTGGTGGTGGGAGGAGAGACCCAGTACTTC
CDR3: CASSLVVGGETQYF

D: TRBD2
J: TRBJ2-1
size: NA
V: TRBV7-2
DNA: TGTGCCAGCAGCTGGCGACTAGCAAGTAATCACAATGAGCAGTTCTTC
CDR3: CASSWRLASNHNEQFF

D: TRBD1
J: TRBJ2-6
size: NA
V: TRBV4-1
DNA: TGCGCCAGCAGCCAAGATCACCCCACAGGGGCTGGGGCCAACGTCCTGACTTTC
CDR3: CASSQDHPTGAGANVLTF

D: TRBD2
J: TRBJ2-3
size: NA
V: TRBV7-2
DNA: TGTGCCAGCAGCTTAGCGGGGGGGGGGTTGGATACGCAGTATTTT
CDR3: CASSLAGGGLDTQYF

D: TRBD2
J: TRBJ2-1
size: many
V: TRBV27
DNA: TGTGCCAGCACCATAAGGACTAGCGGGAGGGATGAGCAGTTCTTC
CDR3: CASTIRTSGRDEQFF

D: NA
J: TRBJ2-1
size: NA
V: TRBV7-2
DNA: TGTGCCAGCAGCATAGGACACTACAATGAGCAGTTCTTC
CDR3: CASSIGHYNEQFF

D: TRBD1
J: TRBJ1-1
size: many
V: TRBV11-3
DNA: TGTGCCAGCAGCTTAGATGGACAGGACACTGAAGCTTTCTTT
CDR3: CASSLDGQDTEAFF

D: TRBD2
J: TRBJ2-3
size: NA
V: TRBV6-2/TRBV6-3
DNA: TGTGCCAGCAGTTACTTGCTGACTAGCGGGAGAGTAACCACAGATACGCAGTATTTT
CDR3: CASSYLLTSGRVTTDTQYF

D: NA
J: TRBJ2-2
size: NA
V: TRBV11-2
DNA: TGTGCCAGCAGCTTAATCGGGGAGCTGTTTTTT
CDR3: CASSLIGELFF

D: TRBD2
J: TRBJ2-1
size: NA
V: TRBV12-3/TRBV12-4
DNA: TGTGCCAGCAGTTCTCTCATAGCGGGAGCGGGATATGAGCAGTTCTTC
CDR3: CASSSLIAGAGYEQFF

D: NA
J: TRBJ2-3
size: NA
V: TRBV7-2
DNA: TGTGCCAGCAGCTTAGTCCGGACTTCCCGCACCCCTAGCACAGATACGCAGTATTTT
CDR3: CASSLVRTSRTPSTDTQYF

D: NA
J: TRBJ2-6
size: NA
V: TRBV7-3
DNA: TGTGCCAGCAGCCCCTCGGAGAGCTCTGGGGCCAACGTCCTGACTTTC
CDR3: CASSPSESSGANVLTF